This T cell receptor beta chain was observed in a study of T cell responses to AZD1222 COVID-19 vaccine. Study outcomes and limitations: Among those given AZD1222, only 5 to 7 were seropositive at baseline. Increased Spike-specific TCR breadth and depth were observed after two AZD1222 doses.

The CDR3 consists of 15 residues. Trimming took 1 base from V and 0 from J, leaving 7 bases between them. CDR1 is SGHTA, CDR2 FQGTGA, per germline. This clone was found once. Its antigen is still unknown. Some clones are missing from TCRdb's copy, which holds only in-frame ones; the method was immunoSEQ multiplex PCR. The data show 94,000 or so clones, nearly 90% seen once. This specimen consisted of peripheral blood, obtained on day 0 of AZD1222 vaccination. The chain couples TRBV7-3 to TRBJ1-5; D uncertain. The source of this sequence is an adult in good health. CDR3 DNA: TGTGCCAGCAGCTTAATGCCTGGTAGCAATCAGCCCCAGCATTTT. Protein: CASSLMPGSNQPQHF.